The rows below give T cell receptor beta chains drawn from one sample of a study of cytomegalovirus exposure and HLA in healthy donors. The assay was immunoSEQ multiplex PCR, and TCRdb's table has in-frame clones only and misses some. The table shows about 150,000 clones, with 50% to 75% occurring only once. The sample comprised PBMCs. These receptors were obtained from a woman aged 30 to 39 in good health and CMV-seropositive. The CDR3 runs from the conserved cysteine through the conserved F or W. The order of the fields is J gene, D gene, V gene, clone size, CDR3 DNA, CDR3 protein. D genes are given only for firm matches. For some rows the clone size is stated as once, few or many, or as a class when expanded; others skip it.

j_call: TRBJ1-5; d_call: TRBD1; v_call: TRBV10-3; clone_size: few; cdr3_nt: TGTGCCATCAGTGCCACAGGGGGGAGTCAGCCCCAGCATTTT; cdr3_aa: CAISATGGSQPQHF
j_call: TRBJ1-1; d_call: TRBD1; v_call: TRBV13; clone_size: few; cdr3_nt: TGTGCCAGCAGCTCAAGGGGGCTGTGGAACACTGAAGCTTTCTTT; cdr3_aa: CASSSRGLWNTEAFF
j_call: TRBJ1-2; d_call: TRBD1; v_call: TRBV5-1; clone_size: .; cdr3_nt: TGCGCCAGCAGTTTTGACAGGGCGCAGGGCTACACCTTC; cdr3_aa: CASSFDRAQGYTF
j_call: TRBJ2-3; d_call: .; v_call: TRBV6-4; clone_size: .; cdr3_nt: TGTGCCAGCAGTGTTGTTTCAGGGGATACGCAGTATTTT; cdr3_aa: CASSVVSGDTQYF
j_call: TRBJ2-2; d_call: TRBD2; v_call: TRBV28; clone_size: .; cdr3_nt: TGTGCCAGCAGTGTAGCGGGGAACACCGGGGAGCTGTTTTTT; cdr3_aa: CASSVAGNTGELFF
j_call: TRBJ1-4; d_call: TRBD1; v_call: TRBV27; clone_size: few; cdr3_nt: TGTGCCAGCAGTTTCCGTCGGACAGGGGACGGCGAAAAACTGTTTTTT; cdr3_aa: CASSFRRTGDGEKLFF
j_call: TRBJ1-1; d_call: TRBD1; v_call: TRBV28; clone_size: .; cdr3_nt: TGTGCCAGCACCCGACAGGGGTCTTTGAACACTGAAGCTTTCTTT; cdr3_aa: CASTRQGSLNTEAFF
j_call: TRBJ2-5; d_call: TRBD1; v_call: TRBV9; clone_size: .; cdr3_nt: TGTGCCAGCAGCGTGTCCGGGACAGGGGAAGAGACCCAGTACTTC; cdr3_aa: CASSVSGTGEETQYF
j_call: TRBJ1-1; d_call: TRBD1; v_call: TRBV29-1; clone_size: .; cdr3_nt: TGCAGCGTTCAACGGGGCAGGGGGGACACTGAAGCTTTCTTT; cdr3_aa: CSVQRGRGDTEAFF
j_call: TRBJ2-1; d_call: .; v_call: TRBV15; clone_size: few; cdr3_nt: TGTGCCACCAGCAGAGATTTAATGTACAGGGCCAATGAGCAGTTCTTC; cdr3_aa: CATSRDLMYRANEQFF
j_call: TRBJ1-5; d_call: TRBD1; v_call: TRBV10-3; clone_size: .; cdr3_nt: TGTGCCACCCGACGGACAGGGGATAATCAGCCCCAGCATTTT; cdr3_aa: CATRRTGDNQPQHF
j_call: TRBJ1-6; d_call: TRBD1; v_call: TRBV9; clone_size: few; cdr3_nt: TGTGCCAGCAACGACAGGGACGGATCACCCCTCCACTTT; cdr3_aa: CASNDRDGSPLHF
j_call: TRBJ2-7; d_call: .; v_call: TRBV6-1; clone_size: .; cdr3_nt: TGTGCCAGCAGTATAACTAGCATTTCCTACGAGCAGTACTTC; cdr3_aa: CASSITSISYEQYF
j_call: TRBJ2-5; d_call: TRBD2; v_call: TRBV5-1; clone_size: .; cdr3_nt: TGCGCCAGCAGCTGGATGTTGCGGGGGGCAGGAGAGACCCAGTACTTC; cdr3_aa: CASSWMLRGAGETQYF
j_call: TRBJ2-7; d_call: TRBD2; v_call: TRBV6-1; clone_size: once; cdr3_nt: TGTGCCAGCAGTTTTAGCGGGACTCCGGGAGAGCAGTACTTC; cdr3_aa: CASSFSGTPGEQYF
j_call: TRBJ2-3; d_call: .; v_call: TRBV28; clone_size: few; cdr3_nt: TGTGCCAGCAGTCCCCCCGGCAGGGGAGATACGCAGTATTTT; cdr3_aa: CASSPPGRGDTQYF
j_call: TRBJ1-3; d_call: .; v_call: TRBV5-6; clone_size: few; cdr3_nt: TGTGCCAGCAGCAGTACAGGACGCTCTGGAAACACCATATATTTT; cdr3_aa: CASSSTGRSGNTIYF
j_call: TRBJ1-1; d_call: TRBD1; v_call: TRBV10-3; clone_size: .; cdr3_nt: TGTGCCATCCGAAACGACAGGGGGAACACTGAAGCTTTCTTT; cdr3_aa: CAIRNDRGNTEAFF
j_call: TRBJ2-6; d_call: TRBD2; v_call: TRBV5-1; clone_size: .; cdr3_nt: TGCGCCAGCAGCTTGCGGGCGGGGGGCAGATCTGGGGCCAACGTCCTGACTTTC; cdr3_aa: CASSLRAGGRSGANVLTF
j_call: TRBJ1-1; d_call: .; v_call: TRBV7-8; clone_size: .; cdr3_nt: TGTGCCAGCAGCACGGGACTGAAGAACACTGAAGCTTTCTTT; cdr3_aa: CASSTGLKNTEAFF
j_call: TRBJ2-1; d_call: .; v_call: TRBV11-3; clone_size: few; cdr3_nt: TGTGCCAGCAGCTTAAAACAAGAGCAGTTCTTC; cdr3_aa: CASSLKQEQFF
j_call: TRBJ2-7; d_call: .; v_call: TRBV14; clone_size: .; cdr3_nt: TGTGCCAGCAGCCAAGAGGTGGGCAGCTCCTACGAGCAGTACTTC; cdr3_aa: CASSQEVGSSYEQYF
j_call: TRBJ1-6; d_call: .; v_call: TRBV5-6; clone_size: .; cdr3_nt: TGTGCCAGCAGCTCCCCGTTGGGGGGGTCTGATTCACCCCTCCACTTT; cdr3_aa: CASSSPLGGSDSPLHF
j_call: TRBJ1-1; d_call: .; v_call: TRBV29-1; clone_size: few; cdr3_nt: TGCAGCGTTGAAGATTTAGGCGGCTCGAACACTGAAGCTTTCTTT; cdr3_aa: CSVEDLGGSNTEAFF
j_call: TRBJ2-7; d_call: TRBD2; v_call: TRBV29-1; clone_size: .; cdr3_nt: TGCAGCGTTGGGACTAGCGGGGCCTACGAGCAGTACTTC; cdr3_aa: CSVGTSGAYEQYF
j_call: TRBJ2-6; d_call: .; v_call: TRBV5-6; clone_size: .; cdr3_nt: TGTGCCAGCAGCTTGGCGAGGGTCACTGGGGCCAACGTCCTGACTTTC; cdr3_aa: CASSLARVTGANVLTF
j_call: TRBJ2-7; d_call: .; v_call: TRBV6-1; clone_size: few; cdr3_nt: TGTGCCAGCAGTGACAGGGCCCACGAGCAGTACTTC; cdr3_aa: CASSDRAHEQYF
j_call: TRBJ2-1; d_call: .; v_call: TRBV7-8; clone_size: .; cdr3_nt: TGTGCCAGCACCGATTCTGAGGTGGAGGGGCAGTTCTTC; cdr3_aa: CASTDSEVEGQFF
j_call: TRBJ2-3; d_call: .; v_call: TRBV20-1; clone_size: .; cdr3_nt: TGCAGTGCTAGGGTGCGGGATACGCAGTATTTT; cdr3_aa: CSARVRDTQYF
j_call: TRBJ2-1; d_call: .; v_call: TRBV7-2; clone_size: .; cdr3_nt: TGTGCCAGCAGCCGTCGGGGGACAGTCTCCTACAATGAGCAGTTCTTC; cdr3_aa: CASSRRGTVSYNEQFF
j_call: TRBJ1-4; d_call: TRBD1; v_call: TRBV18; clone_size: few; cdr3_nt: TGTGCCAGCTCACCTTTACCCGGGACAGGCGGGAAACTGTTTTTT; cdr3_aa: CASSPLPGTGGKLFF
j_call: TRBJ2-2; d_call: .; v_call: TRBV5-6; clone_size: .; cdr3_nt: TGTGCCAGCAGCTTCCTGGCGGGAACCGGGGAGCTGTTTTTT; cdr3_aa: CASSFLAGTGELFF
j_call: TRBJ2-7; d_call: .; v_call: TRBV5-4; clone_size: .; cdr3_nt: TGTGCCAGCAGCGGGACAAGTGAGCAGTACTTC; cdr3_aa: CASSGTSEQYF
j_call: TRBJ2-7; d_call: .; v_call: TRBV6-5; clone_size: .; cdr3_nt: TGTGCCAGCAGTTTAGGCTCCGGGTACGAGCAGTACTTC; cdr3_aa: CASSLGSGYEQYF
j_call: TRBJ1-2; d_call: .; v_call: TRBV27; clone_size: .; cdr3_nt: TGTGCCAGCAGTTTAAGACAGGACTATGGCTACACCTTC; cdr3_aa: CASSLRQDYGYTF
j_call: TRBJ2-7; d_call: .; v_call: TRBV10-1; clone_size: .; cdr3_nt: TGCGCCAGCAGTGCTCAGGCCTCCTACGAGCAGTACTTC; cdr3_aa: CASSAQASYEQYF
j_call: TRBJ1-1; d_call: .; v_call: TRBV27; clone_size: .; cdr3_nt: TGTGCCAGCGCCAGGGGCACGAACACTGAAGCTTTCTTT; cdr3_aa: CASARGTNTEAFF
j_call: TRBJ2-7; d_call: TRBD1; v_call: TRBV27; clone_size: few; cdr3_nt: TGTGCCAGCAGTAAGTCGGCAGGGGGAGCCCCCTACGAGCAGTACTTC; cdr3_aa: CASSKSAGGAPYEQYF
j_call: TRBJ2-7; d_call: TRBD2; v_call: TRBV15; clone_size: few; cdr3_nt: TGTGCCACCAGCAGAGAGGGACTCACGGGCGGGAGAGCTTCCTACGAGCAGTACTTC; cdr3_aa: CATSREGLTGGRASYEQYF
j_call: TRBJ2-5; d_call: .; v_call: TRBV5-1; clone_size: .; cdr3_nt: TGCGCCAGCAGCCGCCGGAGGGACCAAGAGACCCAGTACTTC; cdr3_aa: CASSRRRDQETQYF
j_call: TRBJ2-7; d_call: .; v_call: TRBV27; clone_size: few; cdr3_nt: TGTGCCAGCAGTTTTAACAGCGGAGTGCCCTACGAGCAGTACTTC; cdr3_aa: CASSFNSGVPYEQYF
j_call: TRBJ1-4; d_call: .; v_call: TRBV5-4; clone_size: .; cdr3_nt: TGTGCCAGCAGCTTTGCATCGGGAGGAAAACTGTTTTTT; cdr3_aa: CASSFASGGKLFF
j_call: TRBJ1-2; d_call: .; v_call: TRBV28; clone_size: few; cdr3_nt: TGTGCCAGCAGTTGGGGGGACTATGGCTACACCTTC; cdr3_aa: CASSWGDYGYTF
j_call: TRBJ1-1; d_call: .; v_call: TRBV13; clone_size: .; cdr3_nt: TGTGCCAGCAGCCCTGACATAATGAACACTGAAGCTTTCTTT; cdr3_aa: CASSPDIMNTEAFF
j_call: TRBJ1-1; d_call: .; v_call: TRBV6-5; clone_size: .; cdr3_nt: TGTGCCAGCAGTTACTCGATGGGGGGGAACACTGAAGCTTTCTTT; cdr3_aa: CASSYSMGGNTEAFF
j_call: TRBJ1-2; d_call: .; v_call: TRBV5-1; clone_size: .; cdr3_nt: TGCGCCAGCAGCTTAACAGGGTCCCTCTACTATGGCTACACCTTC; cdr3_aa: CASSLTGSLYYGYTF
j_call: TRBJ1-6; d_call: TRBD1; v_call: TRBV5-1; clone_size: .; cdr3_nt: TGCGCCAGCAGCTCAGAACAGGGGGCACGGAATTCACCCCTCCACTTT; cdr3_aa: CASSSEQGARNSPLHF
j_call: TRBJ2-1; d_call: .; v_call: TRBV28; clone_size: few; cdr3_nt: TGTGCCAGCAGTACCGGGGGCAATGAGCAGTTCTTC; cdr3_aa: CASSTGGNEQFF
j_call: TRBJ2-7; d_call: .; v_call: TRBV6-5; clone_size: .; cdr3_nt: TGTGCCAGCAGACCTACAGTAGGCCCCTACGAGCAGTACTTC; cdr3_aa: CASRPTVGPYEQYF
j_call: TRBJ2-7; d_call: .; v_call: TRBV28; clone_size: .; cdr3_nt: TGCGCCAGCATCGTGACAGGAGCATCCTACGAGCAGTACTTC; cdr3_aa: CASIVTGASYEQYF
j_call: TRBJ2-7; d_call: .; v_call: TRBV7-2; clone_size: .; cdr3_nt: TGTGCCAGCAGCTTTGCGGGTTACGAGCAGTACTTC; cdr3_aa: CASSFAGYEQYF
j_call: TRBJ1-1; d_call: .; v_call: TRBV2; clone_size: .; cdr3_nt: TGTGCCAGCAGTGTATGGGACAAGAACACTGAAGCTTTCTTT; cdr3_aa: CASSVWDKNTEAFF